What follows are 21 T cell receptor beta chains derived from one specimen sequenced in a study of blood T cell repertoires in COVID-19. Repertoires were generated with immunoSEQ multiplex PCR, while TCRdb's copy carries only in-frame clones and drops some. The table has about 430,000 clones, about 90% seen once; the top ten hold 0.65% to 1%. Sequenced input: peripheral blood. The receptors here all came from a man between 18 and 29 years old with COVID-19, enrolled during active disease.

The V gene is TRBV5-4, the J gene TRBJ2-7, with D possibly being TRBD2 (7 bases). The germline V gene has CDR1 SGHNT and CDR2 YYREEE (reference sequence). Trimming took 0 bases from V and 3 from J, leaving 10 bases between them. There are 14 residues in the CDR3. This chain's CDR3 is CASSLVRGGYEQYF. CDR3 in DNA: TGTGCCAGCAGCTTGGTAAGGGGGGGCTACGAGCAGTACTTC.

This clone has only a few counts. This sequence joins TRBV6-6 and TRBJ2-7; 7 bases agree with TRBD1. This CDR3 region has 15 residues. CDR1 is MNHNY and CDR2 is SVGAGI in the germline V gene (reference sequence). Trimming at V came to 2 bases and at J to 2 bases, leaving 6 bases not matched to a gene. The CDR3 here is CASSYGGQGAYEQYF. The CDR3 DNA sequence: TGTGCCAGCAGTTACGGAGGTCAGGGGGCCTACGAGCAGTACTTC.

The V call is TRBV6-1, the J call TRBJ2-2, with unresolved D. Trimming took off 2 bases at V and 5 bases at J, with 12 bases between the two ends. The length of the CDR3 is 15 residues. Germline CDR1 MNHNS, CDR2 SASEGT. CDR3 residues: CASSEYPLMTGELFF. The CDR3, as DNA: TGTGCCAGCAGTGAATATCCCCTAATGACCGGGGAGCTGTTTTTT.

V gene TRBV4-1 combines with J gene TRBJ2-2; 9 positions match TRBD1. After removal of 1 base from V and 5 bases from J, the junction contained 11 bases not matched to a gene. The CDR3 runs to 18 residues. From germline, CDR1 is MGHRA and CDR2 YSYEKL. In nucleotides, the CDR3 is TGCGCCAGCAGCCAAGTTAGAGCCGGGACAGGGAAAACCGGGGAGCTGTTTTTT. Translating it yields CASSQVRAGTGKTGELFF.

The chain employs TRBV5-6 and TRBJ2-2, with unresolved D. Germline V gene data show CDR1 as SGHDT and CDR2 as YYEEEE. With 2 bases removed from V and 6 bases from J, the gap between germline ends came to 14 bases. CDR3 length: 15 residues. CDR3 nucleotides: TGTGCCAGCAGCTTCCCCACTGGTAACCCCGGGGAGCTGTTTTTT. Translating it yields CASSFPTGNPGELFF. Together with reference TRBV5-6 and TRBJ2-2, the CDR3 gives the full variable domain: DAGVTQSPTHLIKTRGQQVTLRCSPKSGHDTVSWYQQALGQGPQFIFQYYEEEERQRGNFPDRFSGHQFPNYSSELNVNALLLGDSALYLCASSFPTGNPGELFFGEGSRLTVL.

V usage is TRBV10-2 and J usage is TRBJ1-5, with TRBD1 matching over 7 bases. The trim removed 5 bases at V and 1 base at J, leaving 5 bases unmatched. The CDR3 length is 15 residues. CDR1 and CDR2 (germline): WSHSY, SAAADI. CDR3 sequence reads: CASSRAGGSNQPQHF. For the CDR3, the DNA is TGCGCCAGCAGTCGGGCAGGGGGGAGCAATCAGCCCCAGCATTTT.

V usage is TRBV11-3 and J usage is TRBJ2-3; the D gene is possibly TRBD2 (6 bases). The V end lost 4 bases, the J end lost 1 base, and 18 bases lay between the germline ends. Per germline, CDR1 SGHNT and CDR2 YENEEA. The CDR3 runs 17 residues. CDR3 in DNA: TGTGCCAGCAGCTGGAGAAGCGGAGGGAGCCGCACAGATACGCAGTATTTT. The encoded protein is CASSWRSGGSRTDTQYF. Based on the CDR3 plus reference TRBV11-3 and TRBJ2-3, the full variable domain is EAGVVQSPRYKIIEKKQPVAFWCNPISGHNTLYWYLQNLGQGPELLIRYENEEAVDDSQLPKDRFSAERLKGVDSTLKIQPAELGDSAVYLCASSWRSGGSRTDTQYFGPGTRLTVL.

The chain employs TRBV3-1 (or the pseudogene TRBV3-2) and TRBJ1-3, with 8 bases matching TRBD1. Trimming at V came to 4 bases and at J to 0 bases, leaving 5 bases not matched to a gene. The CDR3 length is 16 residues. CDR1 and CDR2 from the germline V gene are LGHDT and YNNKEL (reference sequence). This CDR3 is CASSRGQGSSGNTIYF. The CDR3 DNA reads TGTGCCAGCAGCCGAGGACAGGGAAGCTCTGGAAACACCATATATTTT.

V gene TRBV3-1 (or the pseudogene TRBV3-2) combines with J gene TRBJ1-1; D call uncertain. Germline CDR1 LGHDT, CDR2 YNNKEL (reference sequence). This CDR3 region has 16 residues. V lost 3 bases to trimming and J lost 1 base, with 15 bases between them. CDR3 residues: CASSQVTGSPNTEAFF. CDR3 DNA sequence: TGTGCCAGCAGCCAGGTCACCGGGAGCCCGAACACTGAAGCTTTCTTT.

V gene TRBV4-1 combines with J gene TRBJ1-3, with D perhaps TRBD1 (6 bases). Germline V gene data show CDR1 as MGHRA and CDR2 as YSYEKL. The CDR3 contains 15 residues. Trimming left V 1 base short and J 2 bases short, with 9 bases between. The CDR3 coding sequence is TGCGCCAGCAGCCAAGGCCAGGGGACTGGAAACACCATATATTTT. Protein sequence: CASSQGQGTGNTIYF.

The chain combines TRBV3-1 (or the pseudogene TRBV3-2) with TRBJ2-5, with a tentative D call TRBD1 (7 bases). Germline lookup yields CDR1 LGHDT and CDR2 YNNKEL (reference sequence). The CDR3 is 18 residues long. The germline V and J ends were trimmed by 0 bases and 1 base, with 18 bases remaining between them. The CDR3 protein is CASSQDPSDRDFQETQYF. The CDR3, as DNA: TGTGCCAGCAGCCAAGATCCAAGTGACAGGGACTTCCAAGAGACCCAGTACTTC.

The gene calls are TRBV4-1 and TRBJ1-1; D is unclear. Trimming left V 2 bases short and J 4 bases short, with 8 bases between. Germline lookup yields CDR1 MGHRA and CDR2 YSYEKL. The CDR3 length is 13 residues. The CDR3 reads CASSQTRVTEAFF. DNA for the CDR3: TGCGCCAGCAGCCAAACTCGGGTCACTGAAGCTTTCTTT.

This chain connects TRBV5-6 to TRBJ1-1, with unresolved D. Germline assignment: CDR1 SGHDT and CDR2 YYEEEE. The CDR3 sequence is 15 residues long. V was clipped by 0 bases and J by 6 bases, with 15 bases between them. The CDR3 loop is CASSLETLQTSEAFF. The CDR3 nucleotides are TGTGCCAGCAGCTTGGAAACTCTACAGACCTCTGAAGCTTTCTTT. The full variable domain, rest sourced from reference TRBV5-6 and TRBJ1-1, is DAGVTQSPTHLIKTRGQQVTLRCSPKSGHDTVSWYQQALGQGPQFIFQYYEEEERQRGNFPDRFSGHQFPNYSSELNVNALLLGDSALYLCASSLETLQTSEAFFGQGTRLTVV.

The V call is TRBV19, the J call TRBJ2-5, with 12 bases matching TRBD2. CDR3 length: 15 amino acids. Germline assignment: CDR1 LNHDA and CDR2 SQIVND (reference sequence). With 3 bases clipped from V and 5 bases from J, the junction kept 4 bases outside the gene matches. The chain's CDR3 is CASSILAGGLETQYF. CDR3 in DNA: TGTGCCAGTAGTATCCTAGCGGGAGGGCTGGAGACCCAGTACTTC. Full variable domain (outside the CDR3, taken from reference TRBV19 and TRBJ2-5): DGGITQSPKYLFRKEGQNVTLSCEQNLNHDAMYWYRQDPGQGLRLIYYSQIVNDFQKGDIAEGYSVSREKKESFPLTVTSAQKNPTAFYLCASSILAGGLETQYFGPGTRLLVL.

The chain links TRBV5-4 to TRBJ2-4, with D possibly being TRBD1 (5 bases). With 4 bases removed from V and 8 bases from J, the gap between germline ends came to 16 bases. The CDR3 covers 14 residues. Germline V gene data show CDR1 as SGHNT and CDR2 as YYREEE (reference sequence). The CDR3 reads CASSRVRGDDIQYF. CDR3 sequence (DNA): TGTGCCAGCAGCCGAGTAAGGGGCGATGACATTCAGTACTTC.

J is TRBJ2-7 and V is TRBV18; D might be TRBD2 (5 bases). Trimming shortened V by 4 bases and J by 6 bases, and 13 bases separated the two germline ends. CDR3 length: 13 residues. Germline assignment: CDR1 KGHSH and CDR2 LQKENI. CDR3 in DNA: TGTGCCAGCTCACAAGAAGGGAGTACCGAGCAGTACTTC. Its protein product is CASSQEGSTEQYF.

V is TRBV10-3 and J is TRBJ2-1, with 9 positions matching TRBD1. The CDR3 consists of 14 residues. V was clipped by 5 bases and J by 6 bases; unmatched bases: 5. From germline, CDR1 is ENHRY and CDR2 SYGVKD. In DNA form, the CDR3 reads TGTGCCATCAGTTCGGGACAGGGAAGCAATGAGCAGTTCTTC. This gives the protein CAISSGQGSNEQFF.

V gene TRBV19 combines with J gene TRBJ1-6, with 7 bases fitting TRBD1. CDR1 is LNHDA and CDR2 is SQIVND in the germline V gene (reference sequence). This CDR3 region has 16 residues. The trim removed 0 bases at V and 9 bases at J, leaving 8 bases unmatched. CDR3 sequence: CASSIDQGGGLSPLHF. The DNA for the CDR3 is TGTGCCAGTAGTATAGATCAGGGGGGCGGGCTTTCACCCCTCCACTTT.

J is TRBJ2-7 and V is TRBV29-1; D may be TRBD2 (6 bases). Germline V CDR1 and CDR2: SQVTM, ANQGSEA. The V end lost 1 base, the J end lost 0 bases, and 19 bases lay between the germline ends. The CDR3 loop spans 17 amino acids. The CDR3 DNA reads as TGCAGCGTTGAAGGGGGTGTCGCGGGGTCAACCTCCTACGAGCAGTACTTC. Translated, it gives CSVEGGVAGSTSYEQYF.

The chain joins TRBV6-5 to TRBJ1-5; 8 bases are shared with TRBD1. The CDR3 spans 13 residues. The junction had 3 bases not matched to a gene; V was cut back by 3 bases and J by 8 bases. The germline CDR1 and CDR2 sequences are MNHEY and SVGAGI. CDR3 nucleotide sequence: TGTGCCAGCAGTTATCTGACAGGGGAGCCCCAGCATTTT. Translating it yields CASSYLTGEPQHF.

This chain links TRBV5-1 with TRBJ2-3; a possible D gene is TRBD1 (5 bases). Trimming stripped 6 bases from V and 4 bases from J, with 18 bases between. Germline assignment: CDR1 SGHRS and CDR2 YFSETQ. This CDR3 has 15 amino acids. CDR3 nucleotide sequence: TGCGCCAGCACCCATTGGGCAGGGCTGGCAGATACGCAGTATTTT. It translates to CASTHWAGLADTQYF.